These T cell receptor beta chains were read from a single sample in a study of shared clonotypes between healthy human individuals. This table comes from immunoSEQ multiplex PCR, and its TCRdb copy is limited to in-frame clones, with some not included. The sample holds roughly 300,000 clones; over 75% are singletons and the top ten take about 17%. Input material: memory CD8+ T cells sorted from blood. The receptors derive from a man younger than 35 in good health. Both conserved end residues are part of each CDR3. The D gene is left open where the match is weak. Clone size is given for some rows only: seen once, a few or many times, or a class if the clone is expanded.

j_call,cdr3_length,d_call,clone_size,v_call,cdr3_nt,cdr3_aa
TRBJ2-7,15,-,-,TRBV6-1,TGTGCCAGCAGTGAAGGCAGCCAAGCCCCGTACGAGCAGTACTTC,CASSEGSQAPYEQYF
TRBJ2-1,17,TRBD2,-,TRBV4-3,TGCGCCAGCAGCCCCTTACTAGCGGGAGAATCCTACAATGAGCAGTTCTTC,CASSPLLAGESYNEQFF
TRBJ1-1,13,-,few,TRBV4-1,TGCGCCAGCAGCCGGACGGTGAACACTGAAGCTTTCTTT,CASSRTVNTEAFF
TRBJ2-1,16,-,few,TRBV10-3,TGTGCCATCCCCAAGGTGAGAAAAGGGGGGAACAATGAGCAGTTCTTC,CAIPKVRKGGNNEQFF
TRBJ1-2,14,TRBD1,-,TRBV28,TGTGCCAGCACCCTACAGGGGACCAACTATGGCTACACCTTC,CASTLQGTNYGYTF
TRBJ2-7,14,TRBD2,-,TRBV2,TGTGCCGGATATAGGACTAGCGGGAAAAACGAGCAGTACTTC,CAGYRTSGKNEQYF
TRBJ1-5,14,TRBD1,once,TRBV19,TGTGCCAGCCGGGACAGGGTCCACAATCAGCCCCAGCATTTT,CASRDRVHNQPQHF
TRBJ1-1,15,-,-,TRBV6-6,TGTGCCAGCAGTTTTCCGGGACGGATAAACACTGAAGCTTTCTTT,CASSFPGRINTEAFF
TRBJ2-3,15,-,-,TRBV10-3,TGTGCCATCAGTGAGTCCTTTGGGTTGTTAGATACGCAGTATTTT,CAISESFGLLDTQYF
TRBJ1-5,15,-,-,TRBV27,TGTGCCAGCAGTTTATCAGGGGGGGCCAATCAGCCCCAGCATTTT,CASSLSGGANQPQHF
TRBJ2-3,16,TRBD2,few,TRBV4-1,TGCGCCAGCAGCGGATACTCTAGCGGGGGGGAGGATACGCAGTATTTT,CASSGYSSGGEDTQYF
TRBJ2-3,13,-,-,TRBV29-1,TGCAGCGTTATGGCGTCTATGACAGATACGCAGTATTTT,CSVMASMTDTQYF
TRBJ2-3,14,-,-,TRBV30,TGTGCCTGGAGGTCCCCTGCTAGCACAGATACGCAGTATTTT,CAWRSPASTDTQYF
TRBJ2-4,15,TRBD2,once,TRBV9,TGTGCCAGCAGCTCTGCGGGGGGAGCCAAAAACATTCAGTACTTC,CASSSAGGAKNIQYF
TRBJ1-1,14,-,-,TRBV29-1,TGCAGCGTTCTCCGGGGGGAGGGACACACTGAAGCTTTCTTT,CSVLRGEGHTEAFF
TRBJ2-7,15,-,-,TRBV7-6,TGTGCCAGCAGCTACCTGAGTGGCCCTTCCTACGAGCAGTACTTC,CASSYLSGPSYEQYF
TRBJ2-7,14,-,-,TRBV12-2,TGTGCAGGCCCAGTCCGGAAGGGCTCCTACGAGCAGTACTTC,CAGPVRKGSYEQYF
TRBJ1-6,13,TRBD1,-,TRBV11-2,TGTGCCAGCAGACAGGGGGCTGGTTCACCCCTCCACTTT,CASRQGAGSPLHF
TRBJ1-2,12,-,-,TRBV2,TGTGCCAGCAGTGAAGGGCAGGTTAATCCCGGCTTC,CASSEGQVNPGF
TRBJ2-3,12,-,-,TRBV5-4,TGTGCCAGCAGCTGGGACACAGATACGCAGTATTTT,CASSWDTDTQYF
TRBJ2-1,15,TRBD1,many,TRBV9,TGTGCCAGCAGCGTAGATGGGACAGGGGACAATGAGCAGTTCTTC,CASSVDGTGDNEQFF
TRBJ1-1,14,-,few,TRBV7-9,TGTGCCAGCAGCTTATGGGACCAGAACACTGAAGCTTTCTTT,CASSLWDQNTEAFF
TRBJ2-5,18,TRBD2,-,TRBV4-2,TGTGCCAGCAGCCAAGAACTAGCGGGGGGGCGGTACCAGGAGACCCAGTACTTC,CASSQELAGGRYQETQYF
TRBJ2-5,14,TRBD2,-,TRBV5-4,TGTGCCAGCAGCTTGGCAGCGGGAGAAGGGACCCAGTACTTC,CASSLAAGEGTQYF
TRBJ2-7,14,-,-,TRBV5-6,TGTGCCAGCAGCCCTTCCTGGGACTCCTACGAGCAGTACTTC,CASSPSWDSYEQYF
TRBJ1-6,20,TRBD1,-,TRBV18,TGTGCCAGCTCACTCCACGACAGGGTGACGGGCAGGTCCTATAATTCACCCCTCCACTTT,CASSLHDRVTGRSYNSPLHF
TRBJ1-1,16,TRBD1,-,TRBV11-2,TGTGCCAGCAGCTCCGGGACAGGGGGCTCGAGGACTGAAGCTTTCTTT,CASSSGTGGSRTEAFF
TRBJ2-7,14,-,-,TRBV19,TGTGCCAGTAGTATCCAGGACAACTCCTACGAGCAGTACTTC,CASSIQDNSYEQYF
TRBJ2-5,14,TRBD2,-,TRBV14,TGTGCCAGCAGCCTAGCGGGTTCGAATTTGCCCCAGTACTTC,CASSLAGSNLPQYF
TRBJ2-3,10,-,-,TRBV29-1,TGCAGCGTTGTCGTCAATACGCAGTATTTT,CSVVVNTQYF
TRBJ2-1,14,-,-,TRBV2,TGTGCCAGCAGGCTAGCGCCATCCTACAATGAGCAGTTCTTC,CASRLAPSYNEQFF
TRBJ1-6,11,-,-,TRBV10-3,TGTGCCAGCGGCTATAATTCACCCCTCCACTTT,CASGYNSPLHF
TRBJ2-7,16,TRBD1,-,TRBV27,TGTGCCAGCAGTAACAGGGGGGCAGCGGATACCTACGAGCAGTACTTC,CASSNRGAADTYEQYF
TRBJ2-5,12,-,-,TRBV4-1,TGCGCCAGCAGCCACACAGGGGAGACCCAGTACTTC,CASSHTGETQYF
TRBJ1-1,14,-,-,TRBV6-1,TGTGCCAGCAGGACCGGGGGGGCCCTTACTGAAGCTTTCTTT,CASRTGGALTEAFF
TRBJ1-4,12,TRBD1,few,TRBV6-5,TGTGCCAGCGGACAGGGGGGCGAAAAACTGTTTTTT,CASGQGGEKLFF
TRBJ2-3,14,TRBD2,-,TRBV6-5,TGTGCCAGCAGTCCTTGGACTAGCGGCGCTACGCAGTATTTT,CASSPWTSGATQYF
TRBJ2-7,14,-,-,TRBV10-3,TGTGCCATCAGTTTCCCGGGGCCCACCTACGAGCAGTACTTC,CAISFPGPTYEQYF
TRBJ1-5,14,TRBD1,once,TRBV5-6,TGTGCCAGCAGCTTGGGGCAGGGGGGTCAGCCCCAGCATTTT,CASSLGQGGQPQHF
TRBJ2-2,12,-,-,TRBV29-1,TGCAGCGTTGAAGATGCGGCCGGGGAGCTGTTTTTT,CSVEDAAGELFF
TRBJ2-5,18,TRBD1,-,TRBV9,TGTGCCAGCAGCGTAGAACCTATATCCAGGGGGCGCGGGGAGACCCAGTACTTC,CASSVEPISRGRGETQYF
TRBJ2-7,14,-,-,TRBV11-3,TGTGCCAGCAGCCCCATGGGGGCGGCGGGCGAGCAGTACTTC,CASSPMGAAGEQYF
TRBJ2-7,19,-,-,TRBV7-9,TGTGCCAGCAGCACTTGGGACGGGGGGCGGACCCCTACTCCATACGAGCAGTACTTC,CASSTWDGGRTPTPYEQYF
TRBJ1-6,16,-,-,TRBV11-2,TGTGCCAGCAGCCCAATAAGCGGACGGAATAATTCACCCCTCCACTTT,CASSPISGRNNSPLHF
TRBJ1-3,15,TRBD1,once,TRBV12-5,TGTGCTAGTGGCCTCGACAGGGTGACTGGAAACACCATATATTTT,CASGLDRVTGNTIYF
TRBJ1-4,13,-,-,TRBV6-5,TGTGCCAGCAGTGGACAGACTAATGAAAAACTGTTTTTT,CASSGQTNEKLFF
TRBJ2-7,15,TRBD2,-,TRBV30,TGTGCCTGGTCACTAGCGGGGGGACCCCAGTACGAGCAGTACTTC,CAWSLAGGPQYEQYF
TRBJ2-7,14,-,-,TRBV7-8,TGTGCCAGCAGCTTAGGCGGGACCACCTACGAGCAGTACTTC,CASSLGGTTYEQYF
TRBJ1-2,14,TRBD1,-,TRBV6-5,TGTGCCAGCAGTTACGGCGGAGGGGGCGATGGCTACACCTTC,CASSYGGGGDGYTF
TRBJ1-2,16,-,once,TRBV6-5,TGTGCCAGCAGTTACTCCGGCACTTCTCATAACTATGGCTACACCTTC,CASSYSGTSHNYGYTF
TRBJ2-5,15,TRBD1,many,TRBV4-3,TGCGCCAGCAGCCAAGGGACAGGGGGCGCGGAGACCCAGTACTTC,CASSQGTGGAETQYF
TRBJ2-5,14,-,-,TRBV9,TGTGCCAGCAGCCCCAACGCAGGTGCGGAGACCCAGTACTTC,CASSPNAGAETQYF